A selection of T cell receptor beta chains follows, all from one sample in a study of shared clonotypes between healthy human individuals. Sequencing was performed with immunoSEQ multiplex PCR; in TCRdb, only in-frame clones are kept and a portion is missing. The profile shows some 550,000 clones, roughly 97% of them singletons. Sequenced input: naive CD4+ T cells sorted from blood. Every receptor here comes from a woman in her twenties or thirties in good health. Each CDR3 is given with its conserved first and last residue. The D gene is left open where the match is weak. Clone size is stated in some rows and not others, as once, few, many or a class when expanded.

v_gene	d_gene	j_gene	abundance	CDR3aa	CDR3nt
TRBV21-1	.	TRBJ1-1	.	CASSWQGRAPNTEAFF	TGTGCCAGCAGCTGGCAGGGCAGGGCTCCAAACACTGAAGCTTTCTTT
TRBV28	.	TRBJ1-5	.	CATAPGDRDVGPQHF	TGTGCCACAGCCCCGGGGGACCGAGACGTAGGGCCCCAGCATTTT
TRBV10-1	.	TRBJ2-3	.	CASSEQERDSTDTQYF	TGCGCCAGCAGTGAACAAGAACGGGATAGCACAGATACGCAGTATTTT
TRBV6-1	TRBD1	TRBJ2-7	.	CASSEGRLWAGGEQYF	TGTGCCAGCAGTGAAGGACGTTTGTGGGCAGGGGGCGAGCAGTACTTC
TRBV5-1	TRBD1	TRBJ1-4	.	CASRQGSVGEKLFF	TGCGCCAGCCGACAGGGGTCGGTGGGTGAAAAACTGTTTTTT
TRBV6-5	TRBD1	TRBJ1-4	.	CASRTGTGANEKLFF	TGTGCCAGCAGGACCGGGACAGGGGCTAATGAAAAACTGTTTTTT
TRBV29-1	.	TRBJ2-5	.	CSAGTGQETQYF	TGCAGCGCCGGGACGGGCCAAGAGACCCAGTACTTC
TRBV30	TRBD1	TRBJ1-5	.	CAWDTGGDQPQHF	TGTGCCTGGGATACAGGGGGCGACCAGCCCCAGCATTTT
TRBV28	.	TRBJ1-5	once	CASSPLGWGPNQPQHF	TGTGCCAGCAGTCCACTCGGGTGGGGACCGAATCAGCCCCAGCATTTT
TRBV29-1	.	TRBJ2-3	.	CSVATGDFTDTQYF	TGCAGCGTTGCAACAGGGGACTTCACAGATACGCAGTATTTT
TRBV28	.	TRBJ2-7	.	CASSRDGTYEQYF	TGTGCCAGCAGTCGGGACGGAACCTACGAGCAGTACTTC
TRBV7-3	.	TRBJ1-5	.	CASSLDSNQPQHF	TGTGCCAGCAGCTTAGACAGCAATCAGCCCCAGCATTTT
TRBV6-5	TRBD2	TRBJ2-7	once	CASSSTSGSSYEQYF	TGTGCCAGCAGTTCTACTAGCGGGAGCAGCTACGAGCAGTACTTC